Each of the 3 T cell receptor beta chains below was sequenced from the same sample in a study of shared clonotypes between healthy human individuals (TCRdb year 2020). To prepare the library, the immunoSEQ multiplex PCR assay was applied. TCRdb holds this immuneACCESS table with in-frame rearrangements only. Some clones are missing; in checked studies, unresolved V genes explain under half, and the rest has no known cause. In all, the sample holds roughly 480,000 clones, and less than 80% of those were seen once. 12% of the sample lies in the top ten. Sequenced: PBMCs. The receptors were gathered from a woman in her forties in good health. Some clones in this sample may be carry-over from other donors' samples.

This clone occurred many times. The chain couples TRBV10-3 to TRBJ1-4; D might be TRBD1 (5 bases). This CDR3 region has 12 residues. V was trimmed by 7 bases and J by 6 bases, leaving 9 bases between them. Germline values: CDR1 ENHRY, CDR2 SYGVKD. The CDR3 coding sequence is TGTGCCATCAAAGGGACGGATGAAAAACTGTTTTTT. This translates into CAIKGTDEKLFF.

This chain links TRBV27 with TRBJ2-3, with TRBD2 matching over 10 bases. Per germline, CDR1 MNHEY and CDR2 SMNVEV (reference sequence). V was pared by 3 bases and J by 2 bases, with 2 bases of the junction left unmatched. The CDR3 sequence is 15 residues long. CDR3 amino acids: CASSLTSGFTDTQYF. In nucleotides, the CDR3 is TGTGCCAGCAGTTTGACTAGCGGGTTCACAGATACGCAGTATTTT.

Concerning this clone: The same CDR3 is also encoded by other DNA sequences in this sample. The chain joins TRBV28 to TRBJ2-7; no clear D. V lost 2 bases and J 0 bases, leaving 5 bases between the germline ends. The CDR3 is made up of 13 amino acids. Germline-derived CDR1 and CDR2 are MDHEN and SYDVKM. The CDR3 sequence is CASSLGSSYEQYF. The CDR3 DNA is TGTGCCAGCAGTTTAGGGTCCTCCTACGAGCAGTACTTC.